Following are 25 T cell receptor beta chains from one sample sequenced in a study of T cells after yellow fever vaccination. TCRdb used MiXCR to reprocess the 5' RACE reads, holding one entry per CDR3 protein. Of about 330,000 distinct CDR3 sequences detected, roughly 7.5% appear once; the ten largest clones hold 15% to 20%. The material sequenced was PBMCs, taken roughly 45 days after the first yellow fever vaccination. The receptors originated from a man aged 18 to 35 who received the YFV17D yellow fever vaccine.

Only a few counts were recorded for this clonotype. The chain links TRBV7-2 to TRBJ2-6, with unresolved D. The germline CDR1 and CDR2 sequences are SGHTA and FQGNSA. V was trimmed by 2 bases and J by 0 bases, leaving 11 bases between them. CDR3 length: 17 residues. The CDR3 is CASSLFHGPSGANVLTF. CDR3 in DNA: TGTGCCAGCAGCTTATTTCACGGCCCCTCTGGGGCCAACGTCCTGACTTTC. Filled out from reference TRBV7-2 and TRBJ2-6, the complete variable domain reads GAGVSQSPSNKVTEKGKDVELRCDPISGHTALYWYRQSLGQGLEFLIYFQGNSAPDKSGLPSDRFSAERTGGSVSTLTIQRTQQEDSAVYLCASSLFHGPSGANVLTFGAGSRLTVL.

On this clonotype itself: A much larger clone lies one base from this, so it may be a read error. CDR3 residues: CSVDGTGQNQPQHF. In nucleotides, the CDR3 is TGCAGCGTTGACGGGACAGGGCAGAATCAGCCCCAGCATTTT. This sequence joins TRBV29-1 and TRBJ1-5; 9 bases agree with TRBD1. Germline V lookup: CDR1 SQVTM, CDR2 ANQGSEA. The CDR3 has 14 residues. After removal of 3 bases from V and 4 bases from J, the junction contained 4 bases not matched to a gene.

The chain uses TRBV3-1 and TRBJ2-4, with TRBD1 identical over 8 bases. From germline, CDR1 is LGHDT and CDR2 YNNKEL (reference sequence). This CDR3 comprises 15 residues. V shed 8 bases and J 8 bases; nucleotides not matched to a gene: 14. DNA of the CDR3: TGTGCCAGCTGCCGATCTGAAACAGGGGGGTACATTCAGTACTTC. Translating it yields CASCRSETGGYIQYF.

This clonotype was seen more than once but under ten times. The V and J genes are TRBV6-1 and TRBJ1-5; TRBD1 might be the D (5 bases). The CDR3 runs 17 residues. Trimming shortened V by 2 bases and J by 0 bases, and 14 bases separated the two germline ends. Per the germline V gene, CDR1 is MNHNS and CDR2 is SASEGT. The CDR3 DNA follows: TGTGCCAGCAGTGAACGGGGTTGGGGGAATAGCAATCAGCCCCAGCATTTT. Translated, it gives CASSERGWGNSNQPQHF.

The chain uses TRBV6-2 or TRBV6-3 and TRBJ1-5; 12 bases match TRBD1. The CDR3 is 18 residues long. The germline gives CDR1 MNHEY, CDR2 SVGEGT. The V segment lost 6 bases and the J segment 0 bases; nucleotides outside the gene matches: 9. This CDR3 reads CASRYRDRGLFSNQPQHF. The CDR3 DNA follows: TGTGCCAGCAGGTACCGGGACAGGGGGCTATTTAGCAATCAGCCCCAGCATTTT.

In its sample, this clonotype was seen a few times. CDR3: CASLSGTPYQETQYF. In DNA, the CDR3 is TGTGCCAGCCTGTCCGGGACCCCGTACCAAGAGACCCAGTACTTC. J is TRBJ2-5 and V is TRBV28; the D call may be TRBD1 or TRBD2 (5 bases each). V dropped 8 bases and J dropped 0 bases, with 16 bases sitting between them. The length of the CDR3 is 15 residues. Germline CDR1 and CDR2: MDHEN and SYDVKM.

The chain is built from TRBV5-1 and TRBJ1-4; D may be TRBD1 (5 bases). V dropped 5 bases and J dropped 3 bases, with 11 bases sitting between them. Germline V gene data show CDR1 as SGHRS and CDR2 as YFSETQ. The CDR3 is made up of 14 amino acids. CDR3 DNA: TGCGCCAGCAGATTTGCGGGGGCTAATGAAAAACTGTTTTTT. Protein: CASRFAGANEKLFF.

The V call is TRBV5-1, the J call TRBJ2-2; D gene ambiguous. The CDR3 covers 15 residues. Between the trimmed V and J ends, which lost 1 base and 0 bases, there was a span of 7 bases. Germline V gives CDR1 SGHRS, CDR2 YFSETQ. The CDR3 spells CASSLTTPNTGELFF. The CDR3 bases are TGCGCCAGCAGCTTGACTACACCGAACACCGGGGAGCTGTTTTTT.

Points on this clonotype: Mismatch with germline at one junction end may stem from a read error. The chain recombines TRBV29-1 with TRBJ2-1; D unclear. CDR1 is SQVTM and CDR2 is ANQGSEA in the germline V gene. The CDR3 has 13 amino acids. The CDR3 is CNVAPGFYNEQFF. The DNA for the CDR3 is TGCAACGTTGCGCCGGGCTTCTACAATGAGCAGTTCTTC.

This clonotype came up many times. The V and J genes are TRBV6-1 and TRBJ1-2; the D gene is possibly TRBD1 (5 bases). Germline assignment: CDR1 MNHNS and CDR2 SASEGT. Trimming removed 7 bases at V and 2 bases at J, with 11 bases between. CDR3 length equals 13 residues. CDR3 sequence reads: CASKRGANYGYTF. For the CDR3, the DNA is TGTGCCAGCAAAAGAGGGGCAAACTATGGCTACACCTTC.

The CDR3 DNA follows: TGCAGTGTCCAGGGTTCCGAGCAGTACTTC. Protein: CSVQGSEQYF. The J gene is TRBJ2-7, the V gene TRBV20-1; tentatively, D is TRBD1 (5 bases). The ends were cut back, 7 bases at V and 6 bases at J, with 10 bases in the middle. The CDR3 extends over 10 amino acids. Looked up from germline, CDR1 is DFQATT and CDR2 is SNEGSKA (reference sequence).

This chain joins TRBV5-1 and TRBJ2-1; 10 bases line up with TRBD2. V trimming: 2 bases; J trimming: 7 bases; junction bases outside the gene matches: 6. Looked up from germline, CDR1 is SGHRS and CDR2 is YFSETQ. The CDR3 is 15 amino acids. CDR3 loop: CASSFSGGAVNEQFF. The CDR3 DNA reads TGCGCCAGCAGCTTCAGCGGGGGGGCGGTGAATGAGCAGTTCTTC.

The CDR3, as DNA: TGTGCCAGCAGGGTAGGGACCGAGCAAGAGACCCAGTACTTC. Translation: CASRVGTEQETQYF. The chain is built from TRBV7-9 and TRBJ2-5; D tentatively reads TRBD1 or TRBD2 (5 bases each). Germline assignment: CDR1 SEHNR and CDR2 FQNEAQ (reference sequence). Trimming took 6 bases from V and 2 from J, leaving 13 bases between them. The CDR3 totals 14 residues.

CDR3 sequence reads: CASSAPRGLGTGELFF. CDR3 DNA sequence: TGTGCCAGCAGCGCACCCAGGGGGCTGGGGACCGGGGAGCTGTTTTTT. V is TRBV9 and J is TRBJ2-2; 8 bases are a match to TRBD1. This CDR3 is 16 amino acids long. Germline trimming cut 3 bases from V and 5 bases from J; bases unmatched to any gene: 9. Germline V lookup: CDR1 SGDLS, CDR2 YYNGEE.

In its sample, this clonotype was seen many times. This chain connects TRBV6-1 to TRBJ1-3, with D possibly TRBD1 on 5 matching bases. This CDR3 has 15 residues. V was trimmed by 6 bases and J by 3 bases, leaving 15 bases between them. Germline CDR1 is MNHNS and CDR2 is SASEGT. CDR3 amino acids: CASSPEGTSGNTIYF. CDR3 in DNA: TGTGCCAGCAGCCCCGAAGGGACGAGTGGAAACACCATATATTTT.

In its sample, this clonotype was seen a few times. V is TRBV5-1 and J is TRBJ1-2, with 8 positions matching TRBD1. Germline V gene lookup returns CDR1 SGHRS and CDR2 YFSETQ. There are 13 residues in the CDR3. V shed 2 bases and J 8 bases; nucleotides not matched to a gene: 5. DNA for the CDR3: TGCGCCAGCAGCTTCCAGGGGGCCGGGGGCTACACCTTC. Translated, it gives CASSFQGAGGYTF.

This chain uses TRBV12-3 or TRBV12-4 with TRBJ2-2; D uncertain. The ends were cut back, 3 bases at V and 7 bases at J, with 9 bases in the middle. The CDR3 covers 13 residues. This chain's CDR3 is CASSFVPNGELFF. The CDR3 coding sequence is TGTGCCAGCAGTTTCGTTCCTAACGGGGAGCTGTTTTTT.

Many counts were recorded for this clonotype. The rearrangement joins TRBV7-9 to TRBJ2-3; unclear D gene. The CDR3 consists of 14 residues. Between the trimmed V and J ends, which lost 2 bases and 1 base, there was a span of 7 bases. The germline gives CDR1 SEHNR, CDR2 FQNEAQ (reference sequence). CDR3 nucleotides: TGTGCCAGCAGCTTATCGCAGGGCACAGATACGCAGTATTTT. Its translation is CASSLSQGTDTQYF.

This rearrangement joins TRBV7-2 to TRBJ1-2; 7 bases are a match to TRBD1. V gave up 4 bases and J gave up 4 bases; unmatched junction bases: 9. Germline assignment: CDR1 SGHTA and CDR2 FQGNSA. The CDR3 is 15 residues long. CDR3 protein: CASSSWDRKFYGYTF. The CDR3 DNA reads TGTGCCAGCAGCTCTTGGGACAGAAAGTTCTATGGCTACACCTTC.

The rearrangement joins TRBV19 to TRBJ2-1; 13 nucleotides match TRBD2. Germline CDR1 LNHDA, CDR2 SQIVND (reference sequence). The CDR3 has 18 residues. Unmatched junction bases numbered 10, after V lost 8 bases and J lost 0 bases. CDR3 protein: CASQRTSGGLSSYNEQFF. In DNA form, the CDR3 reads TGTGCCAGTCAAAGGACTAGCGGGGGATTAAGCTCCTACAATGAGCAGTTCTTC.

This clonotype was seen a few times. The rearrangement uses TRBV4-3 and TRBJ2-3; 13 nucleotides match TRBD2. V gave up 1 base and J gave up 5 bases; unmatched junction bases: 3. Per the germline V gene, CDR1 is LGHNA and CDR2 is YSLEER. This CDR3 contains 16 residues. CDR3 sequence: CASSQVLAGGQDTQYF. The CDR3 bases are TGCGCCAGCAGCCAAGTACTAGCGGGGGGGCAAGATACGCAGTATTTT.

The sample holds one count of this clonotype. DNA of the CDR3: TGTGCCAGCAGTTTAGGTAGGGGAATAAGCAATCAGCCCCAGCATTTT. Amino acids: CASSLGRGISNQPQHF. The chain recombines TRBV27 with TRBJ1-5, with D possibly being TRBD1 (5 bases). The CDR3 runs 16 residues. V dropped 2 bases and J dropped 1 base, with 12 bases sitting between them. Germline CDR1 and CDR2: MNHEY and SMNVEV (reference sequence).

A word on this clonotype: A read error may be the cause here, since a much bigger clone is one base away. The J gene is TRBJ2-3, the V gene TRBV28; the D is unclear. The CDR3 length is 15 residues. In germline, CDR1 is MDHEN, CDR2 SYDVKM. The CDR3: CDSSIGASSTDTQYF. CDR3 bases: TGTGACAGCTCGATTGGCGCCAGCTCCACAGATACGCAGTATTTT. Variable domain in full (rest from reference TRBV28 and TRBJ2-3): DVKVTQSSRYLVKRTGEKVFLECVQDMDHENMFWYRQDPGLGLRLIYFSYDVKMKEKGDIPEGYSVSREKKERFSLILESASTNQTSMYLCDSSIGASSTDTQYFGPGTRLTVL.

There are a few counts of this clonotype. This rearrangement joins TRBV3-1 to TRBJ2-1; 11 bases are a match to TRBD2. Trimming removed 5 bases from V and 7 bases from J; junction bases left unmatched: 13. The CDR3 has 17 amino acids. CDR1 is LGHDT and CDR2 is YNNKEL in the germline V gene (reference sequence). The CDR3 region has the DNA TGTGCCAGCAGCACGATCTTAGCGGGGGGGCCGGGGAATGAGCAGTTCTTC. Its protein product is CASSTILAGGPGNEQFF.

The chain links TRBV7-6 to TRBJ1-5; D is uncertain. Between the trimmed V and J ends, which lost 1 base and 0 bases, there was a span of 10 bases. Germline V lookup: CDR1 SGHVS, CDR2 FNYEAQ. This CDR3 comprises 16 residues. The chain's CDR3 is CASSLDPGHSNQPQHF. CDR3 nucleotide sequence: TGTGCCAGCAGCTTAGATCCGGGTCATAGCAATCAGCCCCAGCATTTT.